Included here is one T cell receptor (beta chain) sequence, with context. Its target antigen remains unknown. The input lacks base qualities; no much larger clone sits a single base away. This sample is drawn from a study of blood T cell repertoires in COVID-19 (dated by TCRdb to between 2020 and 2021). For the wider study: Samples from collaborators originated in the United States, Italy and Spain and spanned both the acute and convalescent phases of COVID-19. The prospective study material was composed of cDNA or gDNA derived from T cells, B-cell-depleted T cells, or PBMCs. Subjects who had been exposed to COVID-19, were actively infected with it, or had recovered from it provided the deeply sampled blood TCRbeta repertoires that made up the dataset. A freely available public database, intended as a resource for researchers studying the immune response to SARS-CoV-2, is where the repertoires were released. Samples were obtained from the ongoing ImmuneRACE study (first 160 participants) and from some 1,300 subjects provided by 6 global collaborators. The sample metadata nearly always contained a de-identified subject ID, COVID-19 status, age in years and sex. Where available, HLA class I and class II types were obtained from metadata supplied by the sample provider rather than from assay-based typing. Study-wide conclusions, independent of this receptor: The amount of clinical and demographic metadata varied by source and participant and was provided uncurated.

TCRbeta CDR3 regions were amplified from genomic DNA using the immunoSEQ Assay, a bias-controlled multiplex PCR. The published analysis was carried out like this. Within the assay, amplification of reference gene primers was used to estimate how many nucleated cells each sample contained. To quantify the absolute abundance of each unique TCRbeta CDR3 rearrangement, sequence reads were collapsed and filtered. For each sample, productive Simpson clonality was calculated as the square root of Simpson's diversity index across productive rearrangements. In TCRdb, the immuneACCESS table is reduced to in-frame sequences with V and J assigned. These tables do not hold every clone; where another copy was compared, an unresolved V gene accounts for under half, and the others remain unexplained. The DNA was the basis for D and trimming; V, J and clone size are from that table. A total of roughly 190,000 clones appear in this sample, 86% of them only once. Jointly, the top ten make up around 3.5% of the sample.

Whole blood was collected in K2EDTA tubes by collaborating institutions according to the institutions' own protocols. For TCRbeta analysis, collaborator samples were shipped as frozen whole blood, as isolated PBMCs, or as DNA extracted from either sample type. CDR1 SNHLY and CDR2 FYNNEI are derived from the germline V gene. The CDR3 spans 14 residues, from the cysteine through the phenylalanine. Only the CDR3 region is kept as DNA, spanning 42 bases read in frame from base 1. From V the trimming removes 7 bases and from J it removes 4 bases, while the gene matches leave 4 bases of the junction unaccounted for.

The sample comprised peripheral blood. The receptor was isolated from a man in his sixties or seventies with acute or convalescent COVID-19. The chain was built from TRBV2 and TRBJ2-7, and 13 junction bases match TRBD2. CDR3 sequence: CASTLLAGGYEQYF. The DNA reads as follows: TGTGCCAGCACGCTACTAGCGGGAGGGTACGAGCAGTACTTC. With the rest looked up from the reference TRBV2 and TRBJ2-7 genes rather than sequenced, the full variable domain is EPEVTQTPSHQVTQMGQEVILRCVPISNHLYFYWYRQILGQKVEFLVSFYNNEISEKSEIFDDQFSVERPDGSNFTLKIRSTKLEDSAMYFCASTLLAGGYEQYFGPGTRLTVT.